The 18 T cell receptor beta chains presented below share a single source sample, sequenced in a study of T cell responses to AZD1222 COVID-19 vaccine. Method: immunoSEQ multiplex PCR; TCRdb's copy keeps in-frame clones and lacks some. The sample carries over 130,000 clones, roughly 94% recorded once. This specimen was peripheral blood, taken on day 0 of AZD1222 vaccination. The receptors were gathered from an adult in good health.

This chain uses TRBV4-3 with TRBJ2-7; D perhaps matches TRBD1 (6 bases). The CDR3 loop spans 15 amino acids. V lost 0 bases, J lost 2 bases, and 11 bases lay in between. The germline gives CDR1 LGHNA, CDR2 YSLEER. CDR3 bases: TGCGCCAGCAGCCAAGATTTACAGGGCCCCTACGAGCAGTACGTC. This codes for CASSQDLQGPYEQYV.

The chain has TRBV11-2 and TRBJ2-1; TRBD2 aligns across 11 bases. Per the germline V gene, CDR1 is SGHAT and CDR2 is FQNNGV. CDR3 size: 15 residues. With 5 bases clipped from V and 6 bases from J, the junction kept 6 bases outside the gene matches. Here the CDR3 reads CASSRTSGGVNEQFF. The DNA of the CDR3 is TGTGCCAGCAGCCGAACTAGCGGGGGCGTCAATGAGCAGTTCTTC.

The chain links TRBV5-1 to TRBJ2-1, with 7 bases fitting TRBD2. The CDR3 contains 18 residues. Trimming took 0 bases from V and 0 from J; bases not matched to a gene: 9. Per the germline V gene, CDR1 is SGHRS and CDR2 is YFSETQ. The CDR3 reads CASSLAGRGSSSYNEQFF. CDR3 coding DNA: TGCGCCAGCAGCTTGGCCGGGCGGGGGTCGAGCTCCTACAATGAGCAGTTCTTC.

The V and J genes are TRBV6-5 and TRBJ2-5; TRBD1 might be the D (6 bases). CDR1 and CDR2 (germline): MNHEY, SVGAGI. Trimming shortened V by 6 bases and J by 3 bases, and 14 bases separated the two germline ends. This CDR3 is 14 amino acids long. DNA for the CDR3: TGTGCCAGCAGCAACTACAGGGTAAAAGAGACCCAGTACTTC. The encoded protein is CASSNYRVKETQYF.

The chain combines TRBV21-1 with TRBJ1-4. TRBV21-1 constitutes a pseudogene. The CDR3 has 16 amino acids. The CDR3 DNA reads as TGTGCCAGCAGCAAACCCGGCCCAGACTTCAGGGAAAAACTGTTTTTT. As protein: CASSKPGPDFREKLFF.

The CDR3 DNA sequence: TGTGCCAGCTCACCGCGACAGGGAGATCAGCCCCAGCATTTT. Translated, it gives CASSPRQGDQPQHF. This chain connects TRBV18 to TRBJ1-5, with 7 bases that match TRBD1. Germline trimming cut 3 bases from V and 5 bases from J; bases unmatched to any gene: 4. The CDR3 is 14 amino acids. Germline values: CDR1 KGHSH, CDR2 LQKENI. Using reference TRBV18 and TRBJ1-5 for the parts outside the CDR3, the full variable domain is NAGVMQNPRHLVRRRGQEARLRCSPMKGHSHVYWYRQLPEEGLKFMVYLQKENIIDESGMPKERFSAEFPKEGPSILRIQQVVRGDSAAYFCASSPRQGDQPQHFGDGTRLSIL.

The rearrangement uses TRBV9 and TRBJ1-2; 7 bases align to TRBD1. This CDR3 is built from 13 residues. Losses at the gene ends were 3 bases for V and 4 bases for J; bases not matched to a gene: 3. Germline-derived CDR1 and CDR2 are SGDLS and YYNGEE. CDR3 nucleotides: TGTGCCAGCAGCGCTGGGACAGCCTATGGCTACACCTTC. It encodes CASSAGTAYGYTF.

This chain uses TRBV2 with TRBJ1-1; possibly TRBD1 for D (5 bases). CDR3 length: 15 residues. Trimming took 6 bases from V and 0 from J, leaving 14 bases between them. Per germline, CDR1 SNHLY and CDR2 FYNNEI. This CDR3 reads CASRGREPMNTEAFF. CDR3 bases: TGTGCCAGCAGAGGCAGGGAGCCGATGAACACTGAAGCTTTCTTT.

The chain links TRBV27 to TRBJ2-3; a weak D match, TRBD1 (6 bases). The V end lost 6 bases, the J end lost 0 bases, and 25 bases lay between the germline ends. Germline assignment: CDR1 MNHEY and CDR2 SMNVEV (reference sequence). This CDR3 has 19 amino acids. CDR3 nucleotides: TGTGCCAGCAGAGAGGGACACCGCGGGCTCTTGATTAGCACAGATACGCAGTATTTT. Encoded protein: CASREGHRGLLISTDTQYF.

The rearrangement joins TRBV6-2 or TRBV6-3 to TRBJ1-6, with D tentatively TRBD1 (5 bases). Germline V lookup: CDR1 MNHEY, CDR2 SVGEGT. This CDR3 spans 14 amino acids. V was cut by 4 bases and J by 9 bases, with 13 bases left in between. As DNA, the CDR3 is TGTGCCAGCAGTTTTTTCGGGGCGGGTTCACCCCTCCACTTT. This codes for CASSFFGAGSPLHF.

This CDR3 reads CASSLVRETQYF. The CDR3 DNA is TGCGCCAGCAGCTTGGTTCGGGAGACCCAGTACTTC. V and J are TRBV5-1 and TRBJ2-5; D gene uncertain. Per germline, CDR1 SGHRS and CDR2 YFSETQ. Trimming took 0 bases from V and 5 from J, leaving 5 bases between them. This CDR3 contains 12 residues.

The CDR3 loop is CASSSDGTGGQPQHF. The DNA of the CDR3 is TGTGCCAGCAGCTCGGACGGGACAGGGGGTCAGCCCCAGCATTTT. The genes are TRBV5-5 and TRBJ1-5; TRBD1 matches at 11 bases. The V and J ends lost 3 bases and 6 bases, in that order; junction bases with no gene match: 5. The CDR3 runs to 15 residues. Germline lookup yields CDR1 SGHKS and CDR2 YYEKEE (reference sequence).

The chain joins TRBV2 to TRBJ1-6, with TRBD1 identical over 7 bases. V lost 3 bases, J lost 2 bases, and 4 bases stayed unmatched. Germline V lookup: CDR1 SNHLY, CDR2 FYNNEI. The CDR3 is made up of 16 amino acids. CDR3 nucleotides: TGTGCCAGCAGTGACAGACAGGGAACCTATAATTCACCCCTCCACTTT. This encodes CASSDRQGTYNSPLHF.

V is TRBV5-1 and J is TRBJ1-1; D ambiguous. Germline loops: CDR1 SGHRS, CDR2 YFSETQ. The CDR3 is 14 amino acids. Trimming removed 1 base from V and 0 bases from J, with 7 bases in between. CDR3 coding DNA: TGCGCCAGCAGCTTGCGTCAAGTGAACACTGAAGCTTTCTTT. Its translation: CASSLRQVNTEAFF.

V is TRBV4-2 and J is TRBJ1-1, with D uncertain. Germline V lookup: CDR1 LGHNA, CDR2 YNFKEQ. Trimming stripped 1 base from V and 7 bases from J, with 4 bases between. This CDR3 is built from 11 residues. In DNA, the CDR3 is TGTGCCAGCAGCCAAGGGGGTGAAGCTTTCTTT. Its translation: CASSQGGEAFF.

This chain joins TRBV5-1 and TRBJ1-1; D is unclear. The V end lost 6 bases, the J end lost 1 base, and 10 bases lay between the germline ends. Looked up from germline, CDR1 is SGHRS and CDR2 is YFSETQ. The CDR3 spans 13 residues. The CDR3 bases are TGCGCCAGCACGGAGCTATCGAACACTGAAGCTTTCTTT. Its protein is CASTELSNTEAFF. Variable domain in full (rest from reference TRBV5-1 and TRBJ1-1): KAGVTQTPRYLIKTRGQQVTLSCSPISGHRSVSWYQQTPGQGLQFLFEYFSETQRNKGNFPGRFSGRQFSNSRSEMNVSTLELGDSALYLCASTELSNTEAFFGQGTRLTVV.

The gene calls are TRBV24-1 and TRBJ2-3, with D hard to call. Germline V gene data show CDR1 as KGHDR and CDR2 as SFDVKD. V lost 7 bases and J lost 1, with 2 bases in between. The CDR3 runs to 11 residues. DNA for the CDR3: TGTGCCACCAGGGGCACAGATACGCAGTATTTT. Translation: CATRGTDTQYF.

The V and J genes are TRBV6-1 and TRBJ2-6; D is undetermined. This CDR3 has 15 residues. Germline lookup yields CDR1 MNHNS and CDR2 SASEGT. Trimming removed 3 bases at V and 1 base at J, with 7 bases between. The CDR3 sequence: CASSETASGANVLTF. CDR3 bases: TGTGCCAGCAGTGAGACCGCATCTGGGGCCAACGTCCTGACTTTC.